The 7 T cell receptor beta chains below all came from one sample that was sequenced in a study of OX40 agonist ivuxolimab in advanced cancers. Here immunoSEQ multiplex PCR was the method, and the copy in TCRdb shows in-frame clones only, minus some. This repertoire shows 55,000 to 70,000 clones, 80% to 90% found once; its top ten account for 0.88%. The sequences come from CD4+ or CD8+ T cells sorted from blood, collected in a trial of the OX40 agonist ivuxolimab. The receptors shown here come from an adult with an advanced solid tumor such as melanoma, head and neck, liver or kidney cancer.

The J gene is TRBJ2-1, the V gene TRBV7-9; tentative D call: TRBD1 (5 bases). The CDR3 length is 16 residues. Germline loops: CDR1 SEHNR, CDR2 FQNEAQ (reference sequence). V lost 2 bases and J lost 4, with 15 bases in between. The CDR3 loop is CASSLNRGHDYNEQFF. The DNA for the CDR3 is TGTGCCAGCAGCTTAAATAGGGGTCACGATTACAATGAGCAGTTCTTC.

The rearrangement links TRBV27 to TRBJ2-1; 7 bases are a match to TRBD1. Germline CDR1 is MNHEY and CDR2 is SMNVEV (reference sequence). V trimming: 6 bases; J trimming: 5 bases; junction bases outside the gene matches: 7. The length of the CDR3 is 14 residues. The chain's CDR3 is CASRNPGQNNEQFF. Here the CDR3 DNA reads TGTGCCAGCAGGAACCCGGGACAGAACAATGAGCAGTTCTTC.

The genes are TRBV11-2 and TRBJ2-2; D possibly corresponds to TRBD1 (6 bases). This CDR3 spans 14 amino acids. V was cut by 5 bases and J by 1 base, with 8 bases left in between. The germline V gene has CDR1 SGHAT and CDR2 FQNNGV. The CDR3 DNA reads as TGTGCCAGCAGCATGGGACAGAACACCGGGGAGCTGTTTTTT. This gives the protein CASSMGQNTGELFF.

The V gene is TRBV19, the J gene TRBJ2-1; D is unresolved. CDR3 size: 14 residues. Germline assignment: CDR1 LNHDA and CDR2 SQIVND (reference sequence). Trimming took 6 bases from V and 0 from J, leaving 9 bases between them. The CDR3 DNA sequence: TGTGCCAGTAGCCTGCAGACCTCCTACAATGAGCAGTTCTTC. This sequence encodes CASSLQTSYNEQFF. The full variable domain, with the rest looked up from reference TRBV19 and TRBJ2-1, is DGGITQSPKYLFRKEGQNVTLSCEQNLNHDAMYWYRQDPGQGLRLIYYSQIVNDFQKGDIAEGYSVSREKKESFPLTVTSAQKNPTAFYLCASSLQTSYNEQFFGPGTRLTVL.

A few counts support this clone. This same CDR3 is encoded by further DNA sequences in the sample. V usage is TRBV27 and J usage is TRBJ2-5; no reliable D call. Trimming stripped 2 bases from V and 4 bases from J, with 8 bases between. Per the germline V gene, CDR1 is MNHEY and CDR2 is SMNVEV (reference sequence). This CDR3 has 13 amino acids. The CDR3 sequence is CASSLRDRETQYF. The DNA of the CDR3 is TGTGCCAGCAGTTTACGAGATCGAGAGACCCAGTACTTC.

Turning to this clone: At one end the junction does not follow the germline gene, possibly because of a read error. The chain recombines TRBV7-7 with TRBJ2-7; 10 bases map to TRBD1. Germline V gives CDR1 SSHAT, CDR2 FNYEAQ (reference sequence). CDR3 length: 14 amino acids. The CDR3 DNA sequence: TGTGCTAGCAGCCGAGGGACAGGGGCCGACGAGCAGTACTTC. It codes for CASSRGTGADEQYF.

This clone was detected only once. CDR3 bases: TGTGCCAGCTCGACCTCGGGACAAGCCTACGAGCAGTACTTC. Translated, it gives CASSTSGQAYEQYF. V is TRBV18 and J is TRBJ2-5; D may be TRBD1 (6 bases). The tail of the sequence fits TRBJ2-7 better, so the J call may be wrong. Per the germline V gene, CDR1 is KGHSH and CDR2 is LQKENI. The CDR3 has 14 residues.